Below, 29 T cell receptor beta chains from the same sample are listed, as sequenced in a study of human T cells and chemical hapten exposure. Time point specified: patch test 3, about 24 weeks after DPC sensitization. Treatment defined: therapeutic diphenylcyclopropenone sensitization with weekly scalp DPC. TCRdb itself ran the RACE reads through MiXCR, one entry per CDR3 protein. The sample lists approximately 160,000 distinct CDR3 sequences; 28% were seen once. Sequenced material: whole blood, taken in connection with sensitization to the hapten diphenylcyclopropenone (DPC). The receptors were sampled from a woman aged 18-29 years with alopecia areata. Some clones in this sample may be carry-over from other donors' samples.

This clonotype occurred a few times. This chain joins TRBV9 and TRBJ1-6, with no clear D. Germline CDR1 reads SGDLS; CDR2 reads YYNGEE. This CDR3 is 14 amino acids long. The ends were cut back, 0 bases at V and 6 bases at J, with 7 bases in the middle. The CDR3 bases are TGTGCCAGCAGCGTAGCCGTCGGTAATTCACCCCTCCACTTT. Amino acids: CASSVAVGNSPLHF.

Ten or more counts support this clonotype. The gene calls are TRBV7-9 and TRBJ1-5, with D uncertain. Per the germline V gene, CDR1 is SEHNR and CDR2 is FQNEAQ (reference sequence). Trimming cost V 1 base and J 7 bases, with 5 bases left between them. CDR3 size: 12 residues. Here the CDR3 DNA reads TGTGCCAGCAGCTTAGACTGGCAGCCCCAGCATTTT. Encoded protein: CASSLDWQPQHF. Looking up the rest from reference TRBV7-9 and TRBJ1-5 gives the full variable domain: DTGVSQNPRHKITKRGQNVTFRCDPISEHNRLYWYRQTLGQGPEFLTYFQNEAQLEKSRLLSDRFSAERPKGSFSTLEIQRTEQGDSAMYLCASSLDWQPQHFGDGTRLSIL.

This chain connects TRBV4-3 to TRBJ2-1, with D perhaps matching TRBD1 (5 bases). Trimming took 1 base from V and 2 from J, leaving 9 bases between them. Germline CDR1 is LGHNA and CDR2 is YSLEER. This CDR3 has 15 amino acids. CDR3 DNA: TGCGCCAGCAGCCAAGTGAGACAGCCCTACAATGAGCAGTTCTTC. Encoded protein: CASSQVRQPYNEQFF.

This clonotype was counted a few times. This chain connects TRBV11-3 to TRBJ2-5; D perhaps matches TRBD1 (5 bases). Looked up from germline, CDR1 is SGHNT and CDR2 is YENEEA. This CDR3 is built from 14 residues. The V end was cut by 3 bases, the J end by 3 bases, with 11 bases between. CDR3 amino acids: CASSLRQGEETQYF. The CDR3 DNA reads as TGTGCCAGCAGCTTGCGACAAGGGGAAGAGACCCAGTACTTC. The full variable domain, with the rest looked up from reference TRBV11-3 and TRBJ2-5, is EAGVVQSPRYKIIEKKQPVAFWCNPISGHNTLYWYLQNLGQGPELLIRYENEEAVDDSQLPKDRFSAERLKGVDSTLKIQPAELGDSAVYLCASSLRQGEETQYFGPGTRLLVL.

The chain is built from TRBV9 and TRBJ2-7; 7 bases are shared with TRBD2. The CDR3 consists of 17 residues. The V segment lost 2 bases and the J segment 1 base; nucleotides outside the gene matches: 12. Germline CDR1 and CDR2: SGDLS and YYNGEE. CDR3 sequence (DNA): TGTGCCAGCAGCGTCGGGTTAGCGGGTGCTATTTCCTACGAGCAGTACTTC. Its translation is CASSVGLAGAISYEQYF.

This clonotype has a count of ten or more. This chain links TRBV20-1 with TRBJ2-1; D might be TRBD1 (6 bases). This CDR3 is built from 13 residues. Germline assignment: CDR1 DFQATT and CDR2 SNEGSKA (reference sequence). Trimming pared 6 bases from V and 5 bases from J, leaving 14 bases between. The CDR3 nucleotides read TGCAGTGCAACAGGGCCGAACCACAATGAGCAGTTCTTC. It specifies CSATGPNHNEQFF.

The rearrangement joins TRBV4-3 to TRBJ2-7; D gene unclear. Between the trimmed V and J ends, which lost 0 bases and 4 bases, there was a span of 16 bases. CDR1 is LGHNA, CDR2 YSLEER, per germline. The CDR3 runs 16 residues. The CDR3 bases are TGCGCCAGCAGCCAAGATTCCCACGTCCACTTTTACGAGCAGTACTTC. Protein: CASSQDSHVHFYEQYF.

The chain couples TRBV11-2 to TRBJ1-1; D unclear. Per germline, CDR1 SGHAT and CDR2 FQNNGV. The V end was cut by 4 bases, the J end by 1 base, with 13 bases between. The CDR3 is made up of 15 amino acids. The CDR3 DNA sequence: TGTGCCAGCAGCTCCTCGACACTGAGGAACACTGAAGCTTTCTTT. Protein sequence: CASSSSTLRNTEAFF.

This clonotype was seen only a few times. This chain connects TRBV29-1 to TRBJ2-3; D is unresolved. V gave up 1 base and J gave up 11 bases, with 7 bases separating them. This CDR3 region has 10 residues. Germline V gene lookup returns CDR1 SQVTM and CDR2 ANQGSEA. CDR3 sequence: CSVEVVGQYF. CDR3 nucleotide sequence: TGCAGCGTTGAAGTAGTAGGGCAGTATTTT.

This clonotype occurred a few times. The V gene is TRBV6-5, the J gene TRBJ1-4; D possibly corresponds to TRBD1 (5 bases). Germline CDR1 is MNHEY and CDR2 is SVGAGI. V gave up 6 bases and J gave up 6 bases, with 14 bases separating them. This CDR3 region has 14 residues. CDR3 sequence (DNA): TGTGCCAGCAGGGGGATAGGGGTGGATGAAAAACTGTTTTTT. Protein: CASRGIGVDEKLFF.

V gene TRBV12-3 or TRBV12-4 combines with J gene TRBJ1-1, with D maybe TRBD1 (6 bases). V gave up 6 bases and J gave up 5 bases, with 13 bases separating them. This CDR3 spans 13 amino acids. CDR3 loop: CASRGRGVTEAFF. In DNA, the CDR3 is TGTGCCAGCAGGGGAAGGGGGGTAACTGAAGCTTTCTTT.

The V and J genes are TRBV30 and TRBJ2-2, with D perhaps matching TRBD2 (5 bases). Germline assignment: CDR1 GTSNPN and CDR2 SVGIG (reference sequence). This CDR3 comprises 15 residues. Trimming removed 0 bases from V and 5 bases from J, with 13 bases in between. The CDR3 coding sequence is TGTGCCTGGAGTGTAAGGGAGAGAGCGACCGGGGAGCTGTTTTTT. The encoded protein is CAWSVRERATGELFF.

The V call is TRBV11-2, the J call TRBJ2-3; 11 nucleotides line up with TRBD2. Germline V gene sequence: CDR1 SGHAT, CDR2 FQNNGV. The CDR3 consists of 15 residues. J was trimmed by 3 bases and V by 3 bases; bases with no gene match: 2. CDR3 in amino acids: CASSLGLADTDTQYF. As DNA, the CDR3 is TGTGCCAGCAGCTTGGGACTAGCGGATACAGATACGCAGTATTTT.

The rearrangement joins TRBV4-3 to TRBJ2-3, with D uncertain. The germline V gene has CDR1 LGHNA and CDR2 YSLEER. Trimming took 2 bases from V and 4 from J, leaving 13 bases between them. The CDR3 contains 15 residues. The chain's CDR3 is CASSQRAVQADTQYF. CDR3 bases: TGCGCCAGCAGCCAACGGGCGGTGCAGGCAGATACGCAGTATTTT.

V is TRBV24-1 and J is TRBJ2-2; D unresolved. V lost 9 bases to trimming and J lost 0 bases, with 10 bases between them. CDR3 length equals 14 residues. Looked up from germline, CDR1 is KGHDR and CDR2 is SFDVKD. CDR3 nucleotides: TGTGCCACCGCCCCCGGCCCGAACACCGGGGAGCTGTTTTTT. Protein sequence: CATAPGPNTGELFF.

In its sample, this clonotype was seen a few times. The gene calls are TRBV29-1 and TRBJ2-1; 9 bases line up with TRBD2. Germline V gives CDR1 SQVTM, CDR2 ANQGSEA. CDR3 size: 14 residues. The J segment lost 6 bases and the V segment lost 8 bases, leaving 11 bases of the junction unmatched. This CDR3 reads CSFLSGSIGNEQFF. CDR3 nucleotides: TGCAGCTTCCTTAGCGGGAGTATAGGCAATGAGCAGTTCTTC.

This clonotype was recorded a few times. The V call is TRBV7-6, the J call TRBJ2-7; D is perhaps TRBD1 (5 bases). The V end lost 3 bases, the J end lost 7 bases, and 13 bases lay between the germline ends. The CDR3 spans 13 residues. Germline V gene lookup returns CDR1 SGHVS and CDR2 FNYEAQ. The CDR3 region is CASSFKQGGEQYF. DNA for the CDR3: TGTGCCAGCAGCTTTAAGCAGGGTGGGGAGCAGTACTTC.

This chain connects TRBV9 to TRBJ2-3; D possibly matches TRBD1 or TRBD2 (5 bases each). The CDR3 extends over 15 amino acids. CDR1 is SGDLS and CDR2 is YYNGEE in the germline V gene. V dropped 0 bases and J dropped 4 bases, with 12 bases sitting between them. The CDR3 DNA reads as TGTGCCAGCAGCGTAGGGGGGAGAGGCCCAGATACGCAGTATTTT. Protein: CASSVGGRGPDTQYF.

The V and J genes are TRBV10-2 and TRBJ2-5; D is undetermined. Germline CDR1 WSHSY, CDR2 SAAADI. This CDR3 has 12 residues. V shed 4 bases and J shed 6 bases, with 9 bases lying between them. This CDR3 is CASSGNRQTQYF. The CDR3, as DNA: TGCGCCAGCAGTGGAAACAGACAGACCCAGTACTTC.

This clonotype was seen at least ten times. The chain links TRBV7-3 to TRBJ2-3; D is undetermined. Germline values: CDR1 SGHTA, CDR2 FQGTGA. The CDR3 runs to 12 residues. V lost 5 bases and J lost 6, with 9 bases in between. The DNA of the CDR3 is TGTGCCAGCAGCGCCGCTATGGATACGCAGTATTTT. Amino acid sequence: CASSAAMDTQYF.

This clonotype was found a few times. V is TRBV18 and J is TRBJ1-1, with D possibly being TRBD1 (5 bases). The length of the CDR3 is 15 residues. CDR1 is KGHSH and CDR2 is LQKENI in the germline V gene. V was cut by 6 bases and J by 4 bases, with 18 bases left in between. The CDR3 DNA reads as TGTGCCAGCTCGCCTCTCAGGGTTGCGGGCACTGAAGCTTTCTTT. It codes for CASSPLRVAGTEAFF.

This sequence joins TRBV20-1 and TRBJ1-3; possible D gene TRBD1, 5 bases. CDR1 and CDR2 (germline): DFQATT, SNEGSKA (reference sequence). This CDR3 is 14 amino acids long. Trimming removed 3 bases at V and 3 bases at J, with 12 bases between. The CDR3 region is CSASAGDHGNTIYF. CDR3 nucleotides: TGCAGTGCTAGTGCGGGGGATCATGGAAACACCATATATTTT.

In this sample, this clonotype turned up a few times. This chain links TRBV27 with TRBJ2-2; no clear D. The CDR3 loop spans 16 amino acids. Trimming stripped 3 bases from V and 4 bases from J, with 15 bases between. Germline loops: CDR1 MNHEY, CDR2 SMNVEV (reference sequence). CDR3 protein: CASSLSGWGGTGELFF. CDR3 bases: TGTGCCAGCAGTTTGTCTGGTTGGGGTGGCACCGGGGAGCTGTTTTTT.

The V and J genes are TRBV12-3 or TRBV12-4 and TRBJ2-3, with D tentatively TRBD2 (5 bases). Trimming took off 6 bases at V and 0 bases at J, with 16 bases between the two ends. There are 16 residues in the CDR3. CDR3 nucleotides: TGTGCCAGCAGGTCCCGAGCGGTCTCTAGCACAGATACGCAGTATTTT. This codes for CASRSRAVSSTDTQYF.

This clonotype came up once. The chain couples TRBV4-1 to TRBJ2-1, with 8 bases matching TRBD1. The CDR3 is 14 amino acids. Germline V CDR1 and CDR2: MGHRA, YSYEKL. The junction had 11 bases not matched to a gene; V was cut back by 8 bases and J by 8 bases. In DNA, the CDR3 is TGCGCCAGCCGGAGGACAGGGTCGAAGGATGAGCAGTTCTTC. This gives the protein CASRRTGSKDEQFF.

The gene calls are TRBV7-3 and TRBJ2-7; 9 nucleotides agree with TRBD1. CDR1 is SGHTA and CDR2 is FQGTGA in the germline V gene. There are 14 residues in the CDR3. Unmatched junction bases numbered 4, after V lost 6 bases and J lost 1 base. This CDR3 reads CASRSTGGSYEQYF. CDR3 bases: TGTGCCAGCAGGTCGACAGGGGGGTCCTACGAGCAGTACTTC.

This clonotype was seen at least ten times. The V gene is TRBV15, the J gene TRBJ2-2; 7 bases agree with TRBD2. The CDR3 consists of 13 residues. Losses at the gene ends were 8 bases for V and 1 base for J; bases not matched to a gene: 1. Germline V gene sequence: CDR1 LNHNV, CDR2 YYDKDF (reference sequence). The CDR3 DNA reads TGTGCCACCGGACTAGTGAACACCGGGGAGCTGTTTTTT. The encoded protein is CATGLVNTGELFF.

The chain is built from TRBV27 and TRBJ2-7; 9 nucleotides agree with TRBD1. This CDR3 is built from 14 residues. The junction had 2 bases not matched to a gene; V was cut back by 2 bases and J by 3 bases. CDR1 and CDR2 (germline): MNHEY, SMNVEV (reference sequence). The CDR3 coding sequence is TGTGCCAGCAGTTTACTGGACAGGGGCTACGAGCAGTACTTC. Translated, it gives CASSLLDRGYEQYF.

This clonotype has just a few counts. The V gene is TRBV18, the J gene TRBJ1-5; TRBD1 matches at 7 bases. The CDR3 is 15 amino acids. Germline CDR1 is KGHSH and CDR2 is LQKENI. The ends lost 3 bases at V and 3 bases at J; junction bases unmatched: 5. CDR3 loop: CASSPGTALNQPQHF. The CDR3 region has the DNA TGTGCCAGCTCACCGGGGACAGCACTCAATCAGCCCCAGCATTTT.